These 13 T cell receptor beta chains were sequenced from one sample in a study of blood T cell repertoires in COVID-19 (dated by TCRdb to the early 2020s). The method was the immunoSEQ multiplex PCR assay. TCRdb limited this immuneACCESS table to in-frame rearrangements with V and J called. A share of clones is missing; checked studies link under half to unresolved V genes, and the rest is unexplained. The sample contains more than 95,000 clones, approximately 82% of them found a single time. The ten largest clones represent 3.5% to 5% of the sample. The specimen was peripheral blood. These receptors originate from a man aged 60 to 75 with acute or convalescent COVID-19.

The chain combines TRBV5-4 with TRBJ2-7; 9 nucleotides align to TRBD1. The CDR3 extends over 14 amino acids. Germline values: CDR1 SGHNT, CDR2 YYREEE (reference sequence). V shed 0 bases, J shed 5 bases, and the junction held 3 bases outside the gene matches. The CDR3 protein is CASSLVGTGNEQYF. DNA of the CDR3: TGTGCCAGCAGCTTGGTAGGGACAGGGAACGAGCAGTACTTC.

CDR3 sequence reads: CASRAGVTVTGKLFF. The CDR3, as DNA: TGTGCCAGCAGGGCAGGGGTCACGGTTACTGGAAAACTGTTTTTT. The chain has TRBV3-1 (or the pseudogene TRBV3-2) and TRBJ1-4, with D possibly matching TRBD1 (6 bases). CDR1 LGHDT and CDR2 YNNKEL come from the germline V gene (reference sequence). The V gene lost 6 bases and the J gene lost 10 bases, with 21 bases spanning the gap. There are 15 residues in the CDR3.

J is TRBJ2-1 and V is TRBV7-9; 9 bases map to TRBD2. The CDR3 consists of 18 residues. J was trimmed by 1 base and V by 3 bases; bases with no gene match: 10. Germline CDR1 SEHNR, CDR2 FQNEAQ (reference sequence). CDR3 in amino acids: CASSLELAGFSSYNEQFF. The CDR3 DNA is TGTGCCAGCAGCTTGGAACTAGCGGGTTTCTCATCCTACAATGAGCAGTTCTTC.

This clone came up once. J is TRBJ1-1 and V is TRBV7-2, with D possibly TRBD1 on 5 matching bases. CDR1 SGHTA and CDR2 FQGNSA come from the germline V gene. This CDR3 is built from 13 residues. The V end was cut by 5 bases, the J end by 2 bases, with 9 bases between. The CDR3, as DNA: TGTGCCAGCAGCCGCGGGGCCAACACTGAAGCTTTCTTT. It is translated as CASSRGANTEAFF.

The table lists this clone with a count of one. The V call is TRBV7-9, the J call TRBJ2-7; the match to TRBD1 covers 7 bases. Germline CDR1 SEHNR, CDR2 FQNEAQ (reference sequence). The CDR3 runs 18 residues. V dropped 0 bases and J dropped 3; count of bases not matched to a gene: 14. CDR3 sequence: CASSLASGGSAPNYEQYF. The CDR3 nucleotides are TGTGCCAGCAGCTTAGCATCAGGGGGTAGCGCCCCTAACTACGAGCAGTACTTC.

V usage is TRBV19 and J usage is TRBJ1-2; 10 positions match TRBD1. Trimming took 5 bases from V and 6 from J; bases not matched to a gene: 9. This CDR3 spans 15 amino acids. In germline, CDR1 is LNHDA, CDR2 SQIVND (reference sequence). The DNA of the CDR3 is TGTGCCAGTAGTGAGAGGGACAGGGGCCTGGATGGCTACACCTTC. Residues: CASSERDRGLDGYTF. The variable domain in full, completed from reference TRBV19 and TRBJ1-2, reads DGGITQSPKYLFRKEGQNVTLSCEQNLNHDAMYWYRQDPGQGLRLIYYSQIVNDFQKGDIAEGYSVSREKKESFPLTVTSAQKNPTAFYLCASSERDRGLDGYTFGSGTRLTVV.

The chain recombines TRBV5-1 with TRBJ2-1, with 9 bases fitting TRBD2. Germline V CDR1 and CDR2: SGHRS, YFSETQ. Trimming took 4 bases from V and 0 from J; bases not matched to a gene: 2. The CDR3 extends over 15 amino acids. The CDR3 is CASSRAGGSYNEQFF. CDR3 bases: TGCGCCAGCAGCCGAGCGGGGGGCTCCTACAATGAGCAGTTCTTC.

The chain employs TRBV19 and TRBJ2-3, with 10 positions matching TRBD1. This CDR3 spans 14 amino acids. Germline values: CDR1 LNHDA, CDR2 SQIVND (reference sequence). After removal of 6 bases from V and 5 bases from J, the junction contained 5 bases not matched to a gene. The CDR3 region is CASRRQGARDTQYF. The CDR3 coding sequence is TGTGCCAGTAGACGACAGGGGGCGAGAGATACGCAGTATTTT.

This clone showed up just once. The gene calls are TRBV19 and TRBJ2-1; 15 bases are a match to TRBD2. The CDR3 has 15 residues. The V and J ends lost 5 bases and 8 bases, in that order; junction bases with no gene match: 4. CDR1 is LNHDA, CDR2 SQIVND, per germline (reference sequence). The CDR3 bases are TGTGCCAGTAGTCCGGGACTAGCGGGAGGCTATGAGCAGTTCTTC. Translating gives CASSPGLAGGYEQFF.

The chain employs TRBV9 and TRBJ2-1; D perhaps matches TRBD1 (5 bases). V lost 1 base to trimming and J lost 6 bases, with 17 bases between them. Germline V gene lookup returns CDR1 SGDLS and CDR2 YYNGEE. The CDR3 runs to 16 residues. The DNA of the CDR3 is TGTGCCAGCAGCGTAACTGGAGCCTACAGGTCCAATGAGCAGTTCTTC. Protein product: CASSVTGAYRSNEQFF.

This clone was counted only a few times. The CDR3 spells CASSSEGRGHPPGGQYV. CDR3 bases: TGTGCCAGCAGTTCCGAGGGTAGGGGACATCCTCCCGGTGGGCAGTACGTC. The J gene is TRBJ2-7, the V gene TRBV6-2 or TRBV6-3; D possibly corresponds to TRBD1 (6 bases). Germline V CDR1 and CDR2: MNHEY, SVGEGT. This CDR3 is built from 17 residues. Between the trimmed V and J ends, which lost 4 bases and 9 bases, there was a span of 28 bases.

V usage is TRBV18 and J usage is TRBJ1-1, with unresolved D. V was shortened by 0 bases and J by 1 base, with 6 bases between the two germline ends. Germline CDR1 is KGHSH and CDR2 is LQKENI. This CDR3 contains 14 residues. The CDR3 DNA reads as TGTGCCAGCTCACCACCGCCCGGGAACACTGAAGCTTTCTTT. Its protein product is CASSPPPGNTEAFF. Drawing the rest from reference TRBV18 and TRBJ1-1, the complete variable domain is NAGVMQNPRHLVRRRGQEARLRCSPMKGHSHVYWYRQLPEEGLKFMVYLQKENIIDESGMPKERFSAEFPKEGPSILRIQQVVRGDSAAYFCASSPPPGNTEAFFGQGTRLTVV.

The table lists this clone with a count of one. The J gene is TRBJ1-2, the V gene TRBV5-1, with TRBD1 matching over 8 bases. V lost 3 bases and J lost 0; bases outside the gene matches: 7. This CDR3 contains 16 residues. Per germline, CDR1 SGHRS and CDR2 YFSETQ. As DNA, the CDR3 is TGCGCCAGCAGCTGGACAGGGAGGACCCCTAACTATGGCTACACCTTC. It translates to CASSWTGRTPNYGYTF. Full variable domain (rest looked up from reference TRBV5-1 and TRBJ1-2): KAGVTQTPRYLIKTRGQQVTLSCSPISGHRSVSWYQQTPGQGLQFLFEYFSETQRNKGNFPGRFSGRQFSNSRSEMNVSTLELGDSALYLCASSWTGRTPNYGYTFGSGTRLTVV.